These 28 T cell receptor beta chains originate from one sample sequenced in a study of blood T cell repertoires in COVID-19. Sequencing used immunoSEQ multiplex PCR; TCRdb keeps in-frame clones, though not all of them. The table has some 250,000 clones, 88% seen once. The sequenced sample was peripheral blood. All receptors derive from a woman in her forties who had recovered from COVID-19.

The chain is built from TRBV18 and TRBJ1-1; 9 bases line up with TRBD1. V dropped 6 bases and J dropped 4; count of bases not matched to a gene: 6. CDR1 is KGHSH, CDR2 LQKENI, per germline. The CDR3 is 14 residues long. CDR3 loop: CASSPGTGSTEAFF. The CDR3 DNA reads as TGTGCCAGCTCCCCCGGGACAGGGAGCACTGAAGCTTTCTTT.

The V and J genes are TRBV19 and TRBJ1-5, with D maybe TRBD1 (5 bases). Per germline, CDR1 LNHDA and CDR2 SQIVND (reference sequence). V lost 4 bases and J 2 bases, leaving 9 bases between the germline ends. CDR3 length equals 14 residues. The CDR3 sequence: CASSRAGGNQPQHF. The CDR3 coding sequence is TGTGCCAGTAGTAGGGCGGGGGGCAATCAGCCCCAGCATTTT.

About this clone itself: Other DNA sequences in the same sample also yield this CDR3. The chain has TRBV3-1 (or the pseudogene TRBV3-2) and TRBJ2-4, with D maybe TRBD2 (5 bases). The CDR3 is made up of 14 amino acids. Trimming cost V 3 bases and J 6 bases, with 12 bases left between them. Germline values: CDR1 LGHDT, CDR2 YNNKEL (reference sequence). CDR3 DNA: TGTGCCAGCAGCCAGGGCGGAGGTGGAAACATTCAGTACTTC. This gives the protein CASSQGGGGNIQYF.

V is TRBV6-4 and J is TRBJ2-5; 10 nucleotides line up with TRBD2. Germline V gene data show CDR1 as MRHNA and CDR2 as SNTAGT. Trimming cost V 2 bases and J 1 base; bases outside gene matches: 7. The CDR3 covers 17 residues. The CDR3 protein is CASSDGPGLAPQETQYF. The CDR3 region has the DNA TGTGCCAGCAGTGACGGACCGGGACTAGCGCCCCAAGAGACCCAGTACTTC.

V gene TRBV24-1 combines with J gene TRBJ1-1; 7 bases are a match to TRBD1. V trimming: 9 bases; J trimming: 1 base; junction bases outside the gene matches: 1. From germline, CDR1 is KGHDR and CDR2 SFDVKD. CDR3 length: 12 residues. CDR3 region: CATGDRNTEAFF. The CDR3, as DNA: TGTGCCACCGGGGACAGGAACACTGAAGCTTTCTTT.

The CDR3 DNA reads as TGTGCCAGCAGTCCCGTCGATAGGGGTGGCAATCAGCCCCAGCATTTT. It translates to CASSPVDRGGNQPQHF. The rearrangement joins TRBV6-6 to TRBJ1-5, with D perhaps matching TRBD1 (5 bases). Trimming left V 5 bases short and J 2 bases short, with 16 bases between. The CDR3 runs to 16 residues. Germline loops: CDR1 MNHNY, CDR2 SVGAGI (reference sequence).

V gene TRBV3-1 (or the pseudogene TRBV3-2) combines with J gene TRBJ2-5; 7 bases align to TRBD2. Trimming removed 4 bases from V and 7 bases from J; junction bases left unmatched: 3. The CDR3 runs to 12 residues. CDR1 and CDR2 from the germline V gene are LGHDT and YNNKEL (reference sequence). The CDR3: CASSRPGGTQYF. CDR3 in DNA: TGTGCCAGCAGCCGTCCGGGAGGGACCCAGTACTTC.

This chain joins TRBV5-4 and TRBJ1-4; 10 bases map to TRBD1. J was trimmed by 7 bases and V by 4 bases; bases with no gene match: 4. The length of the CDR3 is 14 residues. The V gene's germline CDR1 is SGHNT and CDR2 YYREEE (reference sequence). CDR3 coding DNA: TGTGCCAGCAGCGGACAGGGGGGCTTTGAAAAACTGTTTTTT. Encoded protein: CASSGQGGFEKLFF.

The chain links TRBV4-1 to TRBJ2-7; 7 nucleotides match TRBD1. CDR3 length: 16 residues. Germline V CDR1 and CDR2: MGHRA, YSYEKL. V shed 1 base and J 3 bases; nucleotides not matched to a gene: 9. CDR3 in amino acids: CASSQAGWAGGYEQYF. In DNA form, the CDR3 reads TGCGCCAGCAGCCAAGCGGGGTGGGCAGGGGGCTACGAGCAGTACTTC.

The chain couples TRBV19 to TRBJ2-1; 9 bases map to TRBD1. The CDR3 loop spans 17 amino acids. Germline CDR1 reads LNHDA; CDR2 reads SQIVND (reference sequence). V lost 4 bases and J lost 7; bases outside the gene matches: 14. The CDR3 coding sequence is TGTGCCAGTAGTACCCCACTCGGGGAGGGACAGGGAAATGAGCAGTTCTTC. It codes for CASSTPLGEGQGNEQFF.

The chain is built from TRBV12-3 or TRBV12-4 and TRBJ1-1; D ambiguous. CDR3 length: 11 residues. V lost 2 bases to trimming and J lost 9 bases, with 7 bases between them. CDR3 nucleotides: TGTGCCAGCAGTTTAACGGTACAAGCTTTCTTT. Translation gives CASSLTVQAFF.

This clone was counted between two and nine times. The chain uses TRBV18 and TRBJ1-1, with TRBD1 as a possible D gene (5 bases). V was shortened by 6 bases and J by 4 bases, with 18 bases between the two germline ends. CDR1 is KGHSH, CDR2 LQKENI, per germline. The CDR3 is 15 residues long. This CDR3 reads CASSPAGVRGTEAFF. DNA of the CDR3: TGTGCCAGCTCCCCCGCGGGGGTCCGGGGCACTGAAGCTTTCTTT.

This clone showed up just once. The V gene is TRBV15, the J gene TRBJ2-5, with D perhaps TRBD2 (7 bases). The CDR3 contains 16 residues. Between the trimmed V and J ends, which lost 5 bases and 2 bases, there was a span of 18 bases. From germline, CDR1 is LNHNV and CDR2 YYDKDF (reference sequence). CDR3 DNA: TGTGCCACCAGCCCCCACGGGGGGCCGGGTCAAGAGACCCAGTACTTC. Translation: CATSPHGGPGQETQYF.

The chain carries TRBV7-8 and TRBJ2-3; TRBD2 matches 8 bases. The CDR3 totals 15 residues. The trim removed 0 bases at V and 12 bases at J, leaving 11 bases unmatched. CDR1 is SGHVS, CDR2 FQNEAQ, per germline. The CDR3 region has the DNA TGTGCCAGCAGCTTAGCCTCTCGACTAGCGCCCTTACAGTATTTT. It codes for CASSLASRLAPLQYF.

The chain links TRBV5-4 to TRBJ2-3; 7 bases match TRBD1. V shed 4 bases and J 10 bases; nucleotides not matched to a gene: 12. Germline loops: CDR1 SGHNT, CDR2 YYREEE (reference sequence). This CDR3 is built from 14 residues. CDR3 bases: TGTGCCAGCAGCCCGGGGACAGCAGGATGGGCGCAGTATTTT. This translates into CASSPGTAGWAQYF. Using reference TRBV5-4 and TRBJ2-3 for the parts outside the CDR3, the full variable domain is ETGVTQSPTHLIKTRGQQVTLRCSSQSGHNTVSWYQQALGQGPQFIFQYYREEENGRGNFPPRFSGLQFPNYSSELNVNALELDDSALYLCASSPGTAGWAQYFGPGTRLTVL.

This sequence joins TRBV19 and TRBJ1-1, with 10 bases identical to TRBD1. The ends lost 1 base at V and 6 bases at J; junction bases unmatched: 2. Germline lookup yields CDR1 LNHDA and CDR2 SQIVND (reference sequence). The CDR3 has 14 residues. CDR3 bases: TGTGCCAGTAGTATAGCTGACAGGGGGCCTGAAGCTTTCTTT. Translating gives CASSIADRGPEAFF. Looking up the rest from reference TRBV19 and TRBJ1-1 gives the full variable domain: DGGITQSPKYLFRKEGQNVTLSCEQNLNHDAMYWYRQDPGQGLRLIYYSQIVNDFQKGDIAEGYSVSREKKESFPLTVTSAQKNPTAFYLCASSIADRGPEAFFGQGTRLTVV.

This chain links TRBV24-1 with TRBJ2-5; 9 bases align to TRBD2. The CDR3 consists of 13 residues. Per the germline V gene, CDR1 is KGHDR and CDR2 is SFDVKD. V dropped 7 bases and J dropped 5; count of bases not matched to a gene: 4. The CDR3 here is CATRVAGGETQYF. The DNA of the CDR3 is TGTGCCACCAGGGTTGCGGGGGGGGAGACCCAGTACTTC.

CDR3 loop: CASSLANIRNEQFF. CDR3 bases: TGTGCCAGCAGCTTAGCCAATATTAGAAATGAGCAGTTCTTC. The V and J genes are TRBV7-9 and TRBJ2-1; D is unresolved. The V end was cut by 0 bases, the J end by 7 bases, with 10 bases between. Germline lookup yields CDR1 SEHNR and CDR2 FQNEAQ (reference sequence). The CDR3 contains 14 residues. The whole variable domain, filled in from reference TRBV7-9 and TRBJ2-1, reads DTGVSQNPRHKITKRGQNVTFRCDPISEHNRLYWYRQTLGQGPEFLTYFQNEAQLEKSRLLSDRFSAERPKGSFSTLEIQRTEQGDSAMYLCASSLANIRNEQFFGPGTRLTVL.

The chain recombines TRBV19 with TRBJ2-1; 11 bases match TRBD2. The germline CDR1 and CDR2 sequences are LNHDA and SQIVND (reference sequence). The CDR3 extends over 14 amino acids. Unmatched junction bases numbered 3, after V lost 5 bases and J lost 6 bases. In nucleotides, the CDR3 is TGTGCCAGTAGTTTCGGGACTAGCGGCAATGAGCAGTTCTTC. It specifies CASSFGTSGNEQFF.

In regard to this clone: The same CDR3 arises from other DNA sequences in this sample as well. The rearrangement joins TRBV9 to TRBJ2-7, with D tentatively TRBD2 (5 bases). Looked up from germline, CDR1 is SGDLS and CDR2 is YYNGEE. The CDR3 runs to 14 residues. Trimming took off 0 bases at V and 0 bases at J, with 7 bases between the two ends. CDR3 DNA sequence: TGTGCCAGCAGCGTAGTGGGGAGCTCCTACGAGCAGTACTTC. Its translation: CASSVVGSSYEQYF.

CDR3 in amino acids: CASTGLAGRYNEQFF. DNA of the CDR3: TGTGCCAGCACCGGACTAGCGGGACGGTACAATGAGCAGTTCTTC. The chain recombines TRBV27 with TRBJ2-1; 12 bases fit TRBD2. CDR1 is MNHEY and CDR2 is SMNVEV in the germline V gene (reference sequence). This CDR3 is 15 amino acids long. V was clipped by 7 bases and J by 4 bases; unmatched bases: 5.

DNA for the CDR3: TGCGCCAGCAGTGGTGTTAGCCGCACAGATACGCAGTATTTT. It translates to CASSGVSRTDTQYF. This chain joins TRBV10-2 and TRBJ2-3, with D unresolved. V was pared by 4 bases and J by 1 base, with 9 bases between. CDR1 is WSHSY and CDR2 is SAAADI in the germline V gene. The CDR3 length is 14 residues.

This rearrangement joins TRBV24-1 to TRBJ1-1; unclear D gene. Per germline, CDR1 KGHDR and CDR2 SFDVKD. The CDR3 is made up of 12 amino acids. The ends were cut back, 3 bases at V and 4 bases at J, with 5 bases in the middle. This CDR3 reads CATSDRSTEAFF. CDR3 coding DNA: TGTGCCACCAGTGATCGTAGCACTGAAGCTTTCTTT.

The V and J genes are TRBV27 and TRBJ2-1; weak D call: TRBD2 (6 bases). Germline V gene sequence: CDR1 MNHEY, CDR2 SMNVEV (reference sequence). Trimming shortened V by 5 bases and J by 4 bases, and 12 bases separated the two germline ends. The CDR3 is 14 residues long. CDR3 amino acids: CASSRGTPYNEQFF. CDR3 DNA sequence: TGTGCCAGCAGTCGGGGGACTCCATACAATGAGCAGTTCTTC.

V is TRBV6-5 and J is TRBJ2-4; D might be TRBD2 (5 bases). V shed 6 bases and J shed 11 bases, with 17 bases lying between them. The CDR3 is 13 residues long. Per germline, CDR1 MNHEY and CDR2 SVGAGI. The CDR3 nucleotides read TGTGCCAGCAGGAAAAAGGACGGGGAAGTTCAGTACTTC. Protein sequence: CASRKKDGEVQYF.

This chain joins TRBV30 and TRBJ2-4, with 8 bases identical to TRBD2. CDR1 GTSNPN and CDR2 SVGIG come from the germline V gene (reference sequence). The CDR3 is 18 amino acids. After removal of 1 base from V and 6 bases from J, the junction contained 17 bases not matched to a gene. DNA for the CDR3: TGTGCCTGGAGTGGGACAACCAGCGGGAGAAGCCTCAGAAACATTCAGTACTTC. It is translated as CAWSGTTSGRSLRNIQYF.

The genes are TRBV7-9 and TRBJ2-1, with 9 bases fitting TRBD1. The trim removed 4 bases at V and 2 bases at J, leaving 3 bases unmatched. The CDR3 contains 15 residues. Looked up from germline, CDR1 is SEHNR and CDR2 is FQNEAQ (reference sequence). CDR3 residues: CASSSGQGTYNEQFF. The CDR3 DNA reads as TGTGCCAGCAGCTCCGGACAGGGGACCTACAATGAGCAGTTCTTC.

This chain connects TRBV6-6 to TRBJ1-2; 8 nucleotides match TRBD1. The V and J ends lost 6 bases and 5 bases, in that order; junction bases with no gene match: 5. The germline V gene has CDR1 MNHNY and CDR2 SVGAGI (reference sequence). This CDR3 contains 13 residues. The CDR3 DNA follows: TGTGCCAGCAGAGCAGGGGGCGCATATGGCTACACCTTC. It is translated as CASRAGGAYGYTF.